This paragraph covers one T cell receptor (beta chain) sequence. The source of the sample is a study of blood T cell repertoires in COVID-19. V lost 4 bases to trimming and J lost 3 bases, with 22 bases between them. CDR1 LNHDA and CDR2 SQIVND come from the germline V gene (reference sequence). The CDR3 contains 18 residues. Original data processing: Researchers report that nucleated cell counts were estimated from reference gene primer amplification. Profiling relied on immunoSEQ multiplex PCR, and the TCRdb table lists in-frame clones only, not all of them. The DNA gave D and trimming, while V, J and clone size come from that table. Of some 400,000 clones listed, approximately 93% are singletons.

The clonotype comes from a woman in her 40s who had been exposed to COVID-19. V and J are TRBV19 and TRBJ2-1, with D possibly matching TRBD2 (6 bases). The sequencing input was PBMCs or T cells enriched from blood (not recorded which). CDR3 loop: CASSTATRPSSYYNEQFF. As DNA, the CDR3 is TGTGCCAGTAGTACCGCGACTAGACCATCATCGTACTACAATGAGCAGTTCTTC.